Below, 16 T cell receptor beta chains from the same sample are listed, as sequenced in a study of blood T cell repertoires in COVID-19. The method was immunoSEQ multiplex PCR; TCRdb's version includes in-frame clones alone and lacks a portion of them. The table lists approximately 500,000 clones, roughly 90% of them singletons. The specimen sequenced was PBMCs or T cells enriched from blood (not recorded which). These receptors were obtained from a woman between 40 and 50 years old who had recovered from COVID-19.

Comments on this clone: A junction boundary mismatches the germline segment, possibly from a read error. The chain carries TRBV2 and TRBJ2-7; TRBD2 matches 8 bases. The CDR3 spans 18 residues. Germline loops: CDR1 SNHLY, CDR2 FYNNEI. The CDR3 sequence is CASSVSKRSASGSSEQYF. The CDR3 DNA sequence: TGTGCCAGCAGTGTAAGTAAGAGGTCGGCTAGCGGGTCCTCCGAGCAGTACTTC. The full variable domain, its missing parts supplied by reference TRBV2 and TRBJ2-7, is EPEVTQTPSHQVTQMGQEVILRCVPISNHLYFYWYRQILGQKVEFLVSFYNNEISEKSEIFDDQFSVERPDGSNFTLKIRSTKLEDSAMYFCASSVSKRSASGSSEQYFGPGTRLTVT.

This chain connects TRBV14 to TRBJ2-7; TRBD1 agrees at 7 bases. This CDR3 has 15 amino acids. Germline CDR1 and CDR2: SGHDN and FVKESK. The V segment lost 4 bases and the J segment 2 bases; nucleotides outside the gene matches: 8. This CDR3 reads CASSLGTAQTYEQYF. In DNA, the CDR3 is TGTGCCAGCAGCCTCGGGACAGCCCAAACCTACGAGCAGTACTTC.

The gene calls are TRBV2 and TRBJ1-3; D unresolved. CDR3 size: 15 residues. From germline, CDR1 is SNHLY and CDR2 FYNNEI. V was clipped by 6 bases and J by 4 bases, with 16 bases between them. The CDR3 region is CASRPRTSGGNTIYF. In nucleotides, the CDR3 is TGTGCCAGCAGGCCCAGGACTTCCGGGGGAAACACCATATATTTT.

Here the CDR3 DNA reads TGTGCCAGTAGCAAGGGGGATGTCGAGCAGTACTTC. Amino acids: CASSKGDVEQYF. The V call is TRBV19, the J call TRBJ2-7; weak D call: TRBD1 (6 bases). Trimming left V 6 bases short and J 6 bases short, with 12 bases between. Germline V gene lookup returns CDR1 LNHDA and CDR2 SQIVND (reference sequence). This CDR3 spans 12 amino acids.

This chain links TRBV9 with TRBJ2-3; TRBD2 might be the D (6 bases). In germline, CDR1 is SGDLS, CDR2 YYNGEE. The CDR3 is 16 residues long. The V and J ends lost 2 bases and 0 bases respectively, with 13 bases between them. CDR3 protein: CASSVTVGGSTDTQYF. CDR3 DNA sequence: TGTGCCAGCAGCGTTACCGTGGGGGGAAGCACAGATACGCAGTATTTT.

A remark on this clone: In the same sample, other DNA sequences code for this CDR3. The chain carries TRBV5-1 and TRBJ2-3; 14 bases match TRBD2. The V segment lost 5 bases and the J segment 6 bases; nucleotides outside the gene matches: 5. Germline loops: CDR1 SGHRS, CDR2 YFSETQ. The CDR3 contains 15 residues. The CDR3 loop is CASSPRTSGRDTQYF. DNA for the CDR3: TGCGCCAGCAGTCCAAGGACTAGCGGGAGGGATACGCAGTATTTT.

The chain carries TRBV7-2 and TRBJ2-7; TRBD1 is a possible D gene (6 bases). Germline V gene data show CDR1 as SGHTA and CDR2 as FQGNSA. Trimming removed 6 bases from V and 0 bases from J, with 15 bases in between. The CDR3 has 15 residues. In DNA, the CDR3 is TGTGCCAGCAGTCATACAGGGCCAAGCTCCTACGAGCAGTACTTC. It is translated as CASSHTGPSSYEQYF.

In its sample, this clone was seen a few times. The V and J genes are TRBV3-1 (or the pseudogene TRBV3-2) and TRBJ1-5; D is unclear. Looked up from germline, CDR1 is LGHDT and CDR2 is YNNKEL (reference sequence). This CDR3 is 15 amino acids long. V lost 9 bases to trimming and J lost 0 bases, with 15 bases between them. As DNA, the CDR3 is TGTGCCAGTAGCAGTCACCCCGGTAGCAATCAGCCCCAGCATTTT. This sequence encodes CASSSHPGSNQPQHF.

V is TRBV5-1 and J is TRBJ1-1; D possibly corresponds to TRBD1 (5 bases). V was pared by 0 bases and J by 7 bases, with 7 bases between. The CDR3 runs to 12 residues. Germline loops: CDR1 SGHRS, CDR2 YFSETQ. The CDR3 loop is CASSLAGGEAFF. DNA for the CDR3: TGCGCCAGCAGCTTGGCGGGGGGTGAAGCTTTCTTT.

The gene calls are TRBV19 and TRBJ2-3, with 7 bases lining up with TRBD1. V lost 6 bases to trimming and J lost 2 bases; unmatched junction nucleotides: 5. The germline CDR1 and CDR2 sequences are LNHDA and SQIVND (reference sequence). The CDR3 loop spans 14 amino acids. The CDR3 DNA reads as TGTGCCAGTAGCCCAGGACAGGTCACAGATACGCAGTATTTT. It codes for CASSPGQVTDTQYF.

This clone was detected only once. The chain uses TRBV19 and TRBJ1-3, with TRBD1 matching 8 bases. Germline CDR1 is LNHDA and CDR2 is SQIVND (reference sequence). V shed 5 bases, J shed 3 bases, and the junction held 12 bases outside the gene matches. This CDR3 has 17 residues. CDR3 residues: CASSPLGQGPGGNTIYF. CDR3 bases: TGTGCCAGTAGTCCCCTCGGACAGGGACCGGGTGGAAACACCATATATTTT.

J is TRBJ2-3 and V is TRBV11-3; weak D call: TRBD1 (6 bases). The CDR3 sequence is 11 residues long. The ends were cut back, 8 bases at V and 4 bases at J, with 7 bases in the middle. Germline V gene data show CDR1 as SGHNT and CDR2 as YENEEA. Written as DNA, the CDR3 is TGTGCCAGCGGGGGCTCAGATACGCAGTATTTT. Translation gives CASGGSDTQYF.

This clone appeared once. The rearrangement joins TRBV11-2 to TRBJ2-5; TRBD1 agrees at 9 bases. J lost 0 bases, V lost 2 bases, and 7 bases had no gene match. CDR3 length equals 17 residues. Germline CDR1 SGHAT, CDR2 FQNNGV. CDR3 DNA: TGTGCCAGCAGCTTACCCCCCGGGACAGGGAACCAAGAGACCCAGTACTTC. Translating gives CASSLPPGTGNQETQYF.

The chain combines TRBV19 with TRBJ2-7; D remains ambiguous. Trimming shortened V by 3 bases and J by 2 bases, and 11 bases separated the two germline ends. This CDR3 has 14 residues. Germline V CDR1 and CDR2: LNHDA, SQIVND (reference sequence). The CDR3: CASSIFGGAYEQYF. Written as DNA, the CDR3 is TGTGCCAGTAGTATCTTTGGCGGTGCCTACGAGCAGTACTTC.

A single count supports this clone. The genes are TRBV19 and TRBJ1-6, with D unresolved. CDR1 and CDR2 (germline): LNHDA, SQIVND (reference sequence). V lost 5 bases to trimming and J lost 3 bases, with 11 bases between them. The CDR3 covers 15 residues. This CDR3 is CASSLRQSYNSPLHF. The CDR3 DNA follows: TGTGCCAGTAGTCTGAGGCAGAGCTATAATTCACCCCTCCACTTT.

The rearrangement joins TRBV9 to TRBJ2-1, with 8 bases lining up with TRBD2. Germline CDR1 reads SGDLS; CDR2 reads YYNGEE. The CDR3 runs to 15 residues. V gave up 4 bases and J gave up 9 bases; unmatched junction bases: 12. The CDR3 DNA reads as TGTGCCAGCAGCTCTCGGACTAGCCGGTCGGGTGAGCAGTTCTTC. The encoded protein is CASSSRTSRSGEQFF.